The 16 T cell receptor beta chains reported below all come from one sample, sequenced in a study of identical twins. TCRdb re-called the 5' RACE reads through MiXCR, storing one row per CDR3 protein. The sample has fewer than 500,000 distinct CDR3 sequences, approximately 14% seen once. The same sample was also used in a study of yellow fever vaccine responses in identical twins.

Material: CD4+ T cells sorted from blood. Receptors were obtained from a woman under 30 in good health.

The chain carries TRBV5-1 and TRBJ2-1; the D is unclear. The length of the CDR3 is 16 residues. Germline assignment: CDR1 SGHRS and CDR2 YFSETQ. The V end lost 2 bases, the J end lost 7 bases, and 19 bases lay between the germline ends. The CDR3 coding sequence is TGCGCCAGCAGCTTCCAAGAAGCGAGAAGTAGGAATGAGCAGTTCTTC. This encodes CASSFQEARSRNEQFF.

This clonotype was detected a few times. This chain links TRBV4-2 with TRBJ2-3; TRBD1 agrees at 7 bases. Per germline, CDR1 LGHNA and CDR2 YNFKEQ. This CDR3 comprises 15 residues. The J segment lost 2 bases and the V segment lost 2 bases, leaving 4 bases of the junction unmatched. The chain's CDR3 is CASSQKGQSTDTQYF. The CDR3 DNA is TGTGCCAGCAGCCAAAAGGGACAGTCCACAGATACGCAGTATTTT.

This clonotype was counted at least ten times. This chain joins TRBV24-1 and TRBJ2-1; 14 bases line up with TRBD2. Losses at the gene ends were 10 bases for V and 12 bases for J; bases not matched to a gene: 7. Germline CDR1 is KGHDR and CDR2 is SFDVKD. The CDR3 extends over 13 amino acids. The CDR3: CATGTSGRVGQFF. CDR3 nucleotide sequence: TGTGCCACTGGGACTAGCGGGAGAGTGGGGCAGTTCTTC.

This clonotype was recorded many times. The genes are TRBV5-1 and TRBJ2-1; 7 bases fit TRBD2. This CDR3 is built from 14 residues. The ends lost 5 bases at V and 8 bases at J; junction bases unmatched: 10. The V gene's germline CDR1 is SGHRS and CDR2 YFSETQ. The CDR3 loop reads CASSKGLEGHEQFF. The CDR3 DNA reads TGCGCCAGCAGTAAAGGACTAGAAGGGCATGAGCAGTTCTTC.

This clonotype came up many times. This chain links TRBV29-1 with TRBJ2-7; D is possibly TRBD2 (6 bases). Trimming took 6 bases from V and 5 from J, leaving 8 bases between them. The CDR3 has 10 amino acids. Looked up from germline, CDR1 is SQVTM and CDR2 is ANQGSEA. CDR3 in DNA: TGCAGCGTCTGGACTAACGAGCAGTACTTC. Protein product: CSVWTNEQYF.

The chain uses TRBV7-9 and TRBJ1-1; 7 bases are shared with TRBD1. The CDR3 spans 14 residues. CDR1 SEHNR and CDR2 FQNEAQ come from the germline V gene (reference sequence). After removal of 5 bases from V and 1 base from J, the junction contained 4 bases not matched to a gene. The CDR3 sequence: CASSGRGGNTEAFF. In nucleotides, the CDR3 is TGTGCCAGCAGCGGCAGGGGGGGGAACACTGAAGCTTTCTTT.

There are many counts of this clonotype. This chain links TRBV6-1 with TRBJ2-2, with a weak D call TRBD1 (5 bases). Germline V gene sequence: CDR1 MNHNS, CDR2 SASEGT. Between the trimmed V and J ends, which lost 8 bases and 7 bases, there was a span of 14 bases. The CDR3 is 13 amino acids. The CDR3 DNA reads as TGTGCCAGCTCCCCGAGAACAGGCGGGGAGCTGTTTTTT. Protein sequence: CASSPRTGGELFF.

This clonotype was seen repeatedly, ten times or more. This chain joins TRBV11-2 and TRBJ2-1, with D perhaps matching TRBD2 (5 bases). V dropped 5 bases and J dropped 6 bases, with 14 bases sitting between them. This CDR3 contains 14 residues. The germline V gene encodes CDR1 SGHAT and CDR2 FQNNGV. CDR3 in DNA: TGTGCCAGCAGCCAAACGCGGGCTAGCAATGAGCAGTTCTTC. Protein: CASSQTRASNEQFF.

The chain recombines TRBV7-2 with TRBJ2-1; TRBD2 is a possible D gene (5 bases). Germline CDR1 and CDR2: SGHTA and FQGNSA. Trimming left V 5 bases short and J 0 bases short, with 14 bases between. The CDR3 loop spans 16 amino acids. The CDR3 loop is CASSRRAEVSYNEQFF. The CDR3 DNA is TGTGCCAGCAGCCGTCGAGCGGAAGTCTCCTACAATGAGCAGTTCTTC.

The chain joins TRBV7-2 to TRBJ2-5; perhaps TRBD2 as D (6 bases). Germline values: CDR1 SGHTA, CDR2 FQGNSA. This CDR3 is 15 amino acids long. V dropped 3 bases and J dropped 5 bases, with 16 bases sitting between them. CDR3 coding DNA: TGTGCCAGCAGCTTTATCCGGGGGTCCCCGGAGACCCAGTACTTC. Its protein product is CASSFIRGSPETQYF.

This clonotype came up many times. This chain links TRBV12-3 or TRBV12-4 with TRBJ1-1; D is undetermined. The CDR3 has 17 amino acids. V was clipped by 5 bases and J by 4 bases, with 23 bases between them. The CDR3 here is CASSRPWSGTFVTEAFF. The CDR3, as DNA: TGTGCCAGCAGTCGTCCTTGGTCAGGTACTTTCGTCACTGAAGCTTTCTTT.

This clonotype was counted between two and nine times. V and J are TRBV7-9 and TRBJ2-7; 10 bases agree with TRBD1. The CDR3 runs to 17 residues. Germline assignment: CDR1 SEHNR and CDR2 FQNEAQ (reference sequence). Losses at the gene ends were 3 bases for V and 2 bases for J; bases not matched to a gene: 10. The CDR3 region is CASSLGTGVLSTYEQYF. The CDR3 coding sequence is TGTGCCAGCAGCTTGGGGACAGGGGTGTTGAGCACCTACGAGCAGTACTTC.

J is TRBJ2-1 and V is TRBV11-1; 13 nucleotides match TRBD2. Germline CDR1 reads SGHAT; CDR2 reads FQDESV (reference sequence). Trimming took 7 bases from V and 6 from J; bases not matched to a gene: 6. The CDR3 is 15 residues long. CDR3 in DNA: TGTGCCAGCATCCCGGGACTAGCGGGATTCAATGAGCAGTTCTTC. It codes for CASIPGLAGFNEQFF.

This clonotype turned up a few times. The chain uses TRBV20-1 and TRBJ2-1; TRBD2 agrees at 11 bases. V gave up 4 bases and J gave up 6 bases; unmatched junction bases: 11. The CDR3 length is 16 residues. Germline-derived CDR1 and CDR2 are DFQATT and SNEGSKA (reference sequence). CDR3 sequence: CSATTSGSGVGNEQFF. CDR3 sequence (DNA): TGCAGTGCTACCACTAGCGGGAGTGGGGTAGGCAATGAGCAGTTCTTC.

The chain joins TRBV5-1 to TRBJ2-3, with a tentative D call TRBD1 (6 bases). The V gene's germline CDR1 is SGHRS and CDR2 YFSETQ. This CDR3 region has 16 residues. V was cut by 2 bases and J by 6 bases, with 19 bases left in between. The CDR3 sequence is CASSLIQGPVADTQYF. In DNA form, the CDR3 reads TGCGCCAGCAGCTTAATACAGGGACCGGTGGCGGATACGCAGTATTTT.

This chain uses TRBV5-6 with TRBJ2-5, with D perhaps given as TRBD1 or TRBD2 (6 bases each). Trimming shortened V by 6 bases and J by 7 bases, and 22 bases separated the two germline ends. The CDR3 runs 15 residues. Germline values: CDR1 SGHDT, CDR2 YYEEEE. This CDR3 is CASIKSPPEGGTQYF. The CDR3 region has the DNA TGTGCCAGCATCAAGAGTCCGCCCGAGGGGGGGACCCAGTACTTC.